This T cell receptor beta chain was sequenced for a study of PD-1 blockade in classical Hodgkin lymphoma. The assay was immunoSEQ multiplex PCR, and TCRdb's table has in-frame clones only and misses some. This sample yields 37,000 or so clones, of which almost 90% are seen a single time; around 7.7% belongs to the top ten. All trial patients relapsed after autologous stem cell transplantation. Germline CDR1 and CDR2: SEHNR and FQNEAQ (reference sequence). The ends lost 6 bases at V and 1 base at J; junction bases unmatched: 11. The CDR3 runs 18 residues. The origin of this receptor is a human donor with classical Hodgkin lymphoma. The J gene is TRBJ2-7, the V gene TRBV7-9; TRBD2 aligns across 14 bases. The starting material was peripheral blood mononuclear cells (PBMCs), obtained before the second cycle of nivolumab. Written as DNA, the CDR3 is TGTGCCAGCAGTCCAGGCGGACTAGCGGGAGGATCGTCCTACGAGCAGTACTTC. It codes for CASSPGGLAGGSSYEQYF.